This T cell receptor (beta chain) was sequenced during a study of T cells after somatic rescue of genetic block. Data came from immunoSEQ multiplex PCR; TCRdb stores just in-frame clones and leaves some out. The table records 12,000 or so clones, 65% to 75% of them present only once. The germline gives CDR1 SGHDT, CDR2 YYEEEE. There are 15 residues in the CDR3. V shed 1 base and J shed 1 base, with 9 bases lying between them. This clonotype originated in a boy aged 5 to 17. The rearrangement uses TRBV5-6 and TRBJ1-5, with a possible D match to TRBD1 (6 bases). The specimen sequenced was peripheral blood mononuclear cells (PBMCs). This CDR3 is CASSLRTGSNQPQHF. CDR3 coding DNA: TGTGCCAGCAGCTTGCGAACAGGGAGCAATCAGCCCCAGCATTTT.